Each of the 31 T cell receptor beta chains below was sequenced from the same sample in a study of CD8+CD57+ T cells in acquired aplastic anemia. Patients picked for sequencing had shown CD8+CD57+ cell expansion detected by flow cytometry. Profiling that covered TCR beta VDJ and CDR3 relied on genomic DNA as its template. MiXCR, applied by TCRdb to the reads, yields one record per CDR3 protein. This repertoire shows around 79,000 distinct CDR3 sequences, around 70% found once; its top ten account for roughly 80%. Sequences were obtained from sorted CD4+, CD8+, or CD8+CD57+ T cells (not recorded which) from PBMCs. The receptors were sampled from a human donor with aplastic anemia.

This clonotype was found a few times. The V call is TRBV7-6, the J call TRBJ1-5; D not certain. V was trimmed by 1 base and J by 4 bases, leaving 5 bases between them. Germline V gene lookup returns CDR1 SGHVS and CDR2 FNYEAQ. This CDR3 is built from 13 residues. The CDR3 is CASSLEVNQPQHF. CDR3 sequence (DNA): TGTGCCAGCAGCTTAGAGGTGAATCAGCCCCAGCATTTT.

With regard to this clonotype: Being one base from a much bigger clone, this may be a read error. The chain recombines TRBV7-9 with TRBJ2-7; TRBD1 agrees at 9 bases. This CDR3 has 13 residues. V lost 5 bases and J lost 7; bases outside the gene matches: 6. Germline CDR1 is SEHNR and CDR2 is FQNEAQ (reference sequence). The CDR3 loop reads CASSAGTGYEQYF. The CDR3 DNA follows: TGTGCCAGCAGCGCCGGGACAGGGTATGAGCAGTACTTC.

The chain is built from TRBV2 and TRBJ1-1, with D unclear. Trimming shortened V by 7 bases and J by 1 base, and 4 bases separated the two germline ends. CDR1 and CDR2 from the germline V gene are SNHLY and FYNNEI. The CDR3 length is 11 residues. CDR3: CASKRNTEAFF. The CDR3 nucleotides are TGTGCCAGCAAGAGGAACACTGAAGCTTTCTTT.

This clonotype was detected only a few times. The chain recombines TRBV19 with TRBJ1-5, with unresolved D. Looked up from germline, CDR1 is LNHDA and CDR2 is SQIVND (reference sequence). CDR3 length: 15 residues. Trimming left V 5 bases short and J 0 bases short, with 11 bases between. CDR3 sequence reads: CASSLRFDSNQPQHF. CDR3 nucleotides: TGTGCCAGTAGTTTACGGTTTGATAGCAATCAGCCCCAGCATTTT.

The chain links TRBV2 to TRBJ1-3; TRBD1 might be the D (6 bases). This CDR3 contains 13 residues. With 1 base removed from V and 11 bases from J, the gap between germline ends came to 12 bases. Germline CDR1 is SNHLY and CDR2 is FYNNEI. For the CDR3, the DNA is TGTGCCAGCAGTGAAGACAGGGCGGGAGCCATATATTTT. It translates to CASSEDRAGAIYF.

The CDR3 sequence is CAISDTGVGTDTQYF. The CDR3 nucleotides are TGTGCCATCAGTGATACAGGGGTTGGAACAGATACGCAGTATTTT. V and J are TRBV10-3 and TRBJ2-3; 7 bases are a match to TRBD1. Per germline, CDR1 ENHRY and CDR2 SYGVKD. The CDR3 is made up of 15 amino acids. Germline trimming cut 3 bases from V and 3 bases from J; bases unmatched to any gene: 6.

The CDR3 spells CASSLGGLYEQYF. The CDR3 DNA follows: TGTGCCAGCAGCTTAGGTGGCCTCTACGAGCAGTACTTC. The V and J genes are TRBV7-8 and TRBJ2-7; D is undetermined. With 1 base removed from V and 3 bases from J, the gap between germline ends came to 7 bases. In germline, CDR1 is SGHVS, CDR2 FQNEAQ. This CDR3 contains 13 residues.

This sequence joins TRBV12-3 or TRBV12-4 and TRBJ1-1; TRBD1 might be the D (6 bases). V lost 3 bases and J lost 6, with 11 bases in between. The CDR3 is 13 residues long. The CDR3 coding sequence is TGTGCCAGCAGTTTGGGGAGGGGGGCTGAAGCTTTCTTT. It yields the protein CASSLGRGAEAFF.

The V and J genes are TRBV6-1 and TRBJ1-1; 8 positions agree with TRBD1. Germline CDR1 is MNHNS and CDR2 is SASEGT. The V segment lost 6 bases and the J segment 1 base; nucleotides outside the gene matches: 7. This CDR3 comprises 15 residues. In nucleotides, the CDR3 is TGTGCCAGCAGACTAGGGGGGACAGGGAACACTGAAGCTTTCTTT. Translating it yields CASRLGGTGNTEAFF.

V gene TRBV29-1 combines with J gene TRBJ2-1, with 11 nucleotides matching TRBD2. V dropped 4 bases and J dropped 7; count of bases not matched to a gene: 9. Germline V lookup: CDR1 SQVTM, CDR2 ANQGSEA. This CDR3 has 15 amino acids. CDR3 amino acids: CSVGGSGRAWNEQFF. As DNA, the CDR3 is TGCAGCGTTGGCGGTAGCGGGAGGGCCTGGAATGAGCAGTTCTTC.

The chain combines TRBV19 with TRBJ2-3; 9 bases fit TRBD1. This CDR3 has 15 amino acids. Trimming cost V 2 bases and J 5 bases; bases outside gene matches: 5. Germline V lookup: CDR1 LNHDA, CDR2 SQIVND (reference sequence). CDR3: CASSIPRDREDTQYF. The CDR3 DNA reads TGTGCCAGTAGTATACCCAGGGACAGGGAAGATACGCAGTATTTT.

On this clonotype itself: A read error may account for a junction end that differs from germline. Here the CDR3 DNA reads TGTGCCACCAGTGAGCCGTTGGACAGGGGCAACTATGGCTACACCTTC. This translates into CATSEPLDRGNYGYTF. The gene calls are TRBV10-3 and TRBJ1-2, with 9 bases fitting TRBD1. The CDR3 loop spans 16 amino acids. Germline CDR1 is ENHRY and CDR2 is SYGVKD.

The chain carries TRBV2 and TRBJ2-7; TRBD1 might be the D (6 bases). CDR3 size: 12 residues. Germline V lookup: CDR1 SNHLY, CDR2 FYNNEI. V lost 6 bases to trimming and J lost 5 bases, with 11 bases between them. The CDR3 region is CASRPQGDEQYF. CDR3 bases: TGTGCCAGCAGGCCACAGGGCGACGAGCAGTACTTC.

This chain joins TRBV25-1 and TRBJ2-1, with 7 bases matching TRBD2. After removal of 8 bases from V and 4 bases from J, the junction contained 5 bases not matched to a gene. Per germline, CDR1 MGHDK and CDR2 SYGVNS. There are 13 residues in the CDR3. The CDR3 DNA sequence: TGTGCCAGCGCGTCTAGCGGATACAATGAGCAGTTCTTC. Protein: CASASSGYNEQFF.

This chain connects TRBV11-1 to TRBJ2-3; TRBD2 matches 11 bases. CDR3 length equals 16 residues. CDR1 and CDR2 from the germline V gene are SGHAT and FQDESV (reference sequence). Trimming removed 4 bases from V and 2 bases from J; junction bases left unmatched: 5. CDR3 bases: TGTGCCAGCAGCTCACTAGCGGGGGTTTCCACAGATACGCAGTATTTT. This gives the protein CASSSLAGVSTDTQYF.

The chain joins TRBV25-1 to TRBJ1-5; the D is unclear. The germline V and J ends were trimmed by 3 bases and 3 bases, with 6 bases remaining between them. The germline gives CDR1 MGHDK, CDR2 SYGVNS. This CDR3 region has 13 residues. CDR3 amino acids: CASSDSSNQPQHF. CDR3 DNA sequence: TGTGCCAGCAGTGATTCCTCCAATCAGCCCCAGCATTTT.

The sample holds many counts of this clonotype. The CDR3 here is CASSDQPQHF. The CDR3 nucleotides are TGTGCCAGCTCTGATCAGCCCCAGCATTTT. The J gene is TRBJ1-5, the V gene TRBV6-1; D is uncertain. V gave up 8 bases and J gave up 5 bases, with 4 bases separating them. Germline CDR1 reads MNHNS; CDR2 reads SASEGT. The CDR3 is made up of 10 amino acids.

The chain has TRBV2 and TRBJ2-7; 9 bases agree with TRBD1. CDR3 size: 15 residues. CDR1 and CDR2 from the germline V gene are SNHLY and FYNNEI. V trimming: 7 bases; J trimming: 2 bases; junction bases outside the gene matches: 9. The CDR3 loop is CASTMEGQGAYEQYF. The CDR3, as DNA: TGTGCCAGCACCATGGAGGGACAGGGCGCCTACGAGCAGTACTTC.

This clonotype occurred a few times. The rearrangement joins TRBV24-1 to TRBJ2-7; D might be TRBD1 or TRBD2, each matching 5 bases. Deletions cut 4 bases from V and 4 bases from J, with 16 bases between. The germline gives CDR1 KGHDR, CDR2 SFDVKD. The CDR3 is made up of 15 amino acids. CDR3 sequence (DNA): TGTGCCACCAGTGACAACAGCGTTGGGGGATACGAGCAGTACTTC. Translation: CATSDNSVGGYEQYF.

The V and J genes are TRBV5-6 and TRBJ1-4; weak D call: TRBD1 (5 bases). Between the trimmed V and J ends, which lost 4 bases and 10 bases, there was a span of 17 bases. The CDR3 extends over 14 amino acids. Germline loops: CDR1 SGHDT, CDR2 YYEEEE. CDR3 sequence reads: CASSLAMGGGKLFF. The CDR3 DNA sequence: TGTGCCAGCAGCCTCGCAATGGGGGGGGGAAAACTGTTTTTT.

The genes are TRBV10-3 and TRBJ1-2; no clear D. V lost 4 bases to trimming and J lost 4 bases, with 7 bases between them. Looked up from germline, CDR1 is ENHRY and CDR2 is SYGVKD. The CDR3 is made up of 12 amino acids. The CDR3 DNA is TGTGCCATCAGTGCGACGGGCTATGGCTACACCTTC. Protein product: CAISATGYGYTF.

The CDR3 DNA reads TGTGCCAGCAGCTCGTATGGGGGAGATACGCAGTATTTT. It is translated as CASSSYGGDTQYF. The V gene is TRBV7-2, the J gene TRBJ2-3, with D possibly called TRBD1 or TRBD2 (5 bases each). The CDR3 has 13 amino acids. V was trimmed by 4 bases and J by 5 bases, leaving 10 bases between them. CDR1 is SGHTA and CDR2 is FQGNSA in the germline V gene.

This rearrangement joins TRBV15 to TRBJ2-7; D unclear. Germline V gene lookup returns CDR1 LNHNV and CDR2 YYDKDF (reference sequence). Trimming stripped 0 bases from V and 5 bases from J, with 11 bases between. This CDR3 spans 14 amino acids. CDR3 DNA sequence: TGTGCCACCAGCAGAGATTGGAGCGTCCACGAGCAGTACTTC. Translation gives CATSRDWSVHEQYF. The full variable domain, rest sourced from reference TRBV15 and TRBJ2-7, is DAMVIQNPRYQVTQFGKPVTLSCSQTLNHNVMYWYQQKSSQAPKLLFHYYDKDFNNEADTPDNFQSRRPNTSFCFLDIRSPGLGDTAMYLCATSRDWSVHEQYFGPGTRLTVT.

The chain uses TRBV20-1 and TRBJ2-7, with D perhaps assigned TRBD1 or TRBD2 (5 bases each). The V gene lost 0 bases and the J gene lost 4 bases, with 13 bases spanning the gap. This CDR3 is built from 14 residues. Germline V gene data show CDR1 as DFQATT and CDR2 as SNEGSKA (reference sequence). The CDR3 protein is CSARDSGPWYEQYF. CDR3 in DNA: TGCAGTGCTAGAGACTCGGGACCCTGGTACGAGCAGTACTTC.

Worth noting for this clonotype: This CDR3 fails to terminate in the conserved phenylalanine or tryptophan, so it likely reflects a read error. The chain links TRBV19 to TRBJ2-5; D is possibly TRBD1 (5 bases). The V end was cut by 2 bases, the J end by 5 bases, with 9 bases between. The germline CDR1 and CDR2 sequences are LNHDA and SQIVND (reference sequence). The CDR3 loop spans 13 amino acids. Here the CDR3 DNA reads TGTGCCAGTAGTATATCAGGGCTCGAGACCCAGTACTCC. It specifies CASSISGLETQYS.

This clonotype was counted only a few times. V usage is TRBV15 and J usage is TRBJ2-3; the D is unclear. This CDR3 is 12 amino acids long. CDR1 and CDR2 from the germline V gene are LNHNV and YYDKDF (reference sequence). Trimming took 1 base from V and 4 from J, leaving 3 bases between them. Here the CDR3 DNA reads TGTGCCACCAGCAGAGGCGCAGATACGCAGTATTTT. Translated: CATSRGADTQYF.

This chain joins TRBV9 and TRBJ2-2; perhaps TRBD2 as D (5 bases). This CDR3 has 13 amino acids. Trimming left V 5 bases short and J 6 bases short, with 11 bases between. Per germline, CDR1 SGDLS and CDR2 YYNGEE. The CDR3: CASRPRVSGELFF. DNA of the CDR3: TGTGCCAGCAGGCCGAGGGTATCCGGGGAGCTGTTTTTT. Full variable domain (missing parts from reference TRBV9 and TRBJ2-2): DSGVTQTPKHLITATGQRVTLRCSPRSGDLSVYWYQQSLDQGLQFLIQYYNGEERAKGNILERFSAQQFPDLHSELNLSSLELGDSALYFCASRPRVSGELFFGEGSRLTVL.

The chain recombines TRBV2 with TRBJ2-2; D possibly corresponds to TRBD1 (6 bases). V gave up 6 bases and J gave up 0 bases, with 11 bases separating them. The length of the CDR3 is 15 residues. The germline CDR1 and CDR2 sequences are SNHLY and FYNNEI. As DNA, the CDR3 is TGTGCCAGCAGGAAAGACAGGTCGAACACCGGGGAGCTGTTTTTT. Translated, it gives CASRKDRSNTGELFF.

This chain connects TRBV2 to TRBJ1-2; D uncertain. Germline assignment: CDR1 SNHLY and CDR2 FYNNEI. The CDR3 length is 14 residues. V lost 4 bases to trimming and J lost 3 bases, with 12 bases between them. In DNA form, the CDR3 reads TGTGCCAGCAGTGCCAGAACGGGAGACTATGGCTACACCTTC. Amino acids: CASSARTGDYGYTF.

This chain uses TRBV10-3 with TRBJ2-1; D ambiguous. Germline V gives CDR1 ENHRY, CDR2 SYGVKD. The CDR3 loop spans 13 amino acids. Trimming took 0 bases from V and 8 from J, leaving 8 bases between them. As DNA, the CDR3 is TGTGCCATCAGTGAGTCCGGATTCTATGAGCAGTTCTTC. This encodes CAISESGFYEQFF.

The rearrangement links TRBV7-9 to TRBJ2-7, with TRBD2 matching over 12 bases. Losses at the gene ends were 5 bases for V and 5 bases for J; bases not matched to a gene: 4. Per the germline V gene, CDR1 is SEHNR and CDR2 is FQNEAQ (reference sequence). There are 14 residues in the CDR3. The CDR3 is CASSTSGRSNEQYF. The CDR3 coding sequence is TGTGCCAGCAGCACTAGCGGGAGGTCCAACGAGCAGTACTTC.